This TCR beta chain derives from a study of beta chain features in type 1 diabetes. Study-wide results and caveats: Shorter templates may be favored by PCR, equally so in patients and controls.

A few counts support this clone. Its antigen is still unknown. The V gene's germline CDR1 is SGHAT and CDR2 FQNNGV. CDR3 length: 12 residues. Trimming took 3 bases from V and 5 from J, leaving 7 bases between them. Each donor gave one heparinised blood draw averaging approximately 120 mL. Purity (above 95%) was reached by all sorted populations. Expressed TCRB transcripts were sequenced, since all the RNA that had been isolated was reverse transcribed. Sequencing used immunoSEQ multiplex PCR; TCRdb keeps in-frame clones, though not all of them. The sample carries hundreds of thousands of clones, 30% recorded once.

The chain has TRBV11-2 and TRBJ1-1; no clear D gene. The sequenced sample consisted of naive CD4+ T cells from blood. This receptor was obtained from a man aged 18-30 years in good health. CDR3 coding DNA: TGTGCCAGCAGCTTCGGTGGGACTGAAGCTTTCTTT. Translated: CASSFGGTEAFF. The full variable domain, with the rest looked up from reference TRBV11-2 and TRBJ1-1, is EAGVAQSPRYKIIEKRQSVAFWCNPISGHATLYWYQQILGQGPKLLIQFQNNGVVDDSQLPKDRFSAERLKGVDSTLKIQPAKLEDSAVYLCASSFGGTEAFFGQGTRLTVV.